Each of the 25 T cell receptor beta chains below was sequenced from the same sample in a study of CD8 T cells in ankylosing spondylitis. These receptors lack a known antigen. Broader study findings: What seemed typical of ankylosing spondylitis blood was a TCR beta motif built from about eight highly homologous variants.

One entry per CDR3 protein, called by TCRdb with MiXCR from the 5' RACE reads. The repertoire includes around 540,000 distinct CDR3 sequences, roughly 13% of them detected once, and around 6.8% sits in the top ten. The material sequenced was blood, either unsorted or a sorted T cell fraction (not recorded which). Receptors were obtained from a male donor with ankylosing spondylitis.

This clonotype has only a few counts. CDR3 DNA sequence: TGTGCCAGCAGTGCGAGACTAGCGGGCCACCAAGAGACCCAGTACTTC. Protein product: CASSARLAGHQETQYF. The gene calls are TRBV2 and TRBJ2-5; TRBD2 agrees at 10 bases. This CDR3 region has 16 residues. The germline CDR1 and CDR2 sequences are SNHLY and FYNNEI. J lost 0 bases, V lost 4 bases, and 5 bases had no gene match.

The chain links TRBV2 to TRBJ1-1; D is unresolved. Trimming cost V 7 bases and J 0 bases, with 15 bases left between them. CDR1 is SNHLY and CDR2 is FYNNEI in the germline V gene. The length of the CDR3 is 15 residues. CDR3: CASTLRHGVNTEAFF. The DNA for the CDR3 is TGTGCCAGCACCTTAAGGCACGGAGTGAACACTGAAGCTTTCTTT.

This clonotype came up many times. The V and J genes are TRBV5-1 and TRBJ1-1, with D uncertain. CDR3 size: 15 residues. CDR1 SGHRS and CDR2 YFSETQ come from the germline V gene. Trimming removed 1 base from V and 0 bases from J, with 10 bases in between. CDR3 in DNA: TGCGCCAGCAGCTTGTATCAAGGGATGAACACTGAAGCTTTCTTT. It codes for CASSLYQGMNTEAFF.

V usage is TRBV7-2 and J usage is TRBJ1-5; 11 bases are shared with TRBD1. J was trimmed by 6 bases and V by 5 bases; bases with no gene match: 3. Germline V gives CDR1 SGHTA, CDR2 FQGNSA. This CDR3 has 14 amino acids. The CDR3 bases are TGTGCCAGCAGCCGGGACAGGGGGGGTCAGCCCCAGCATTTT. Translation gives CASSRDRGGQPQHF.

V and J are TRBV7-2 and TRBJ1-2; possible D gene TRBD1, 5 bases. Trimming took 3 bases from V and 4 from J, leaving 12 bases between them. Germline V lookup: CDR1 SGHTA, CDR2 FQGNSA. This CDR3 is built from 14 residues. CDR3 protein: CASSFYDSPYGYTF. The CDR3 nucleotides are TGTGCCAGCAGCTTTTACGACAGCCCCTATGGCTACACCTTC.

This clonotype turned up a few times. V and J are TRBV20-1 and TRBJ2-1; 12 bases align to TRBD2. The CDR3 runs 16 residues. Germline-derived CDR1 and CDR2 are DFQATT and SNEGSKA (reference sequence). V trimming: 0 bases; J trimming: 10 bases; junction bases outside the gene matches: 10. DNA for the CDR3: TGCAGTGCTAGAGATCCGGCTAGCGGGAGGGCTGGGGAGCAGTTCTTC. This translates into CSARDPASGRAGEQFF.

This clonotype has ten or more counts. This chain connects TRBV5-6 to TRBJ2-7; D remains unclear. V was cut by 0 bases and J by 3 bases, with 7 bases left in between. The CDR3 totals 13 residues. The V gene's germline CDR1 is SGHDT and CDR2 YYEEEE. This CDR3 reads CASSLANVYEQYF. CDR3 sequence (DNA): TGTGCCAGCAGCTTGGCCAACGTCTACGAGCAGTACTTC.

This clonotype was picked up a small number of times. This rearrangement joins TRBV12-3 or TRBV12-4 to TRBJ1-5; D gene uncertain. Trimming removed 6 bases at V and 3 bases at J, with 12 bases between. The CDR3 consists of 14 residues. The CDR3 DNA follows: TGTGCCAGCAGCGGACTTTACCCCAATCAGCCCCAGCATTTT. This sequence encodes CASSGLYPNQPQHF.

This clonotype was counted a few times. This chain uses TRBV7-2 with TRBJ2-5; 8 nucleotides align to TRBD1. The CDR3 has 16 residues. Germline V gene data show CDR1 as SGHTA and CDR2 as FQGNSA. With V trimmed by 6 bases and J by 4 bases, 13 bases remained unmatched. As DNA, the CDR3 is TGTGCCAGCAGTCGTACTAGCCAGGGGGCCGGAGAGACCCAGTACTTC. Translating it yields CASSRTSQGAGETQYF.

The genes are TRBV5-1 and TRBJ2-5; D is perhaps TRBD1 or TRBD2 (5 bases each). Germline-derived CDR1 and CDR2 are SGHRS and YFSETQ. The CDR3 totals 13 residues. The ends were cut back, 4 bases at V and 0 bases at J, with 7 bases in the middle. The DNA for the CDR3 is TGCGCCAGCAGCATGGGACACCAAGAGACCCAGTACTTC. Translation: CASSMGHQETQYF.

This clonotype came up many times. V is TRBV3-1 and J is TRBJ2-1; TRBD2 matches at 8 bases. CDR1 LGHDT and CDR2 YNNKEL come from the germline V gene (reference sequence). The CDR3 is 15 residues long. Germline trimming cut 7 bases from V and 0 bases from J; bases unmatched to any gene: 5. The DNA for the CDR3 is TGTGCCAGCAAACTAGCGGCTAGCTCCTACAATGAGCAGTTCTTC. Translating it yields CASKLAASSYNEQFF.

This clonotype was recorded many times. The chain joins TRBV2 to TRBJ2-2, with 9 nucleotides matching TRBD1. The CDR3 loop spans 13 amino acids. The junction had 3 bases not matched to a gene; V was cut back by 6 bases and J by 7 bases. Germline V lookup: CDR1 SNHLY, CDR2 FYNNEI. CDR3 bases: TGTGCCAGCAGGGACAGGGGATACGGGGAGCTGTTTTTT. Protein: CASRDRGYGELFF.

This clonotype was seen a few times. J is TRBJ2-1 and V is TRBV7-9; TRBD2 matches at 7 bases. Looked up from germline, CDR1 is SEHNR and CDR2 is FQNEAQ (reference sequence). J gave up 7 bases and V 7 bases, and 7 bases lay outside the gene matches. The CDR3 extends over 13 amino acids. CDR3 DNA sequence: TGTGCCAGCACGCAGAATAGCGGGAATGAGCAGTTCTTC. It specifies CASTQNSGNEQFF.

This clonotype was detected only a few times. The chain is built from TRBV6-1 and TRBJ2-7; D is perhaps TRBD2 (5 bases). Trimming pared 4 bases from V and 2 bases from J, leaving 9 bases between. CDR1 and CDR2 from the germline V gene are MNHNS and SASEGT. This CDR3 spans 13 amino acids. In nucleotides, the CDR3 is TGTGCCAGCAGTGCGCCGGGGACCTACGAGCAGTACTTC. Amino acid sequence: CASSAPGTYEQYF.

In nucleotides, the CDR3 is TGCAGCGCCAGGCCGCAGGGGAGTAGGGGAAACACCATATATTTT. Residues: CSARPQGSRGNTIYF. The chain links TRBV29-1 to TRBJ1-3, with D possibly TRBD1 on 6 matching bases. V was pared by 7 bases and J by 4 bases, with 20 bases between. Germline lookup yields CDR1 SQVTM and CDR2 ANQGSEA. This CDR3 region has 15 residues.

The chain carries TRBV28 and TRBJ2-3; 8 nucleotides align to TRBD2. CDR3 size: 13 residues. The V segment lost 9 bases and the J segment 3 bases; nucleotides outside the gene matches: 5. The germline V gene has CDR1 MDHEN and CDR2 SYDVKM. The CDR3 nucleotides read TGTGCCAGTGAAGCGGGAGCTACAGATACGCAGTATTTT. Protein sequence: CASEAGATDTQYF.

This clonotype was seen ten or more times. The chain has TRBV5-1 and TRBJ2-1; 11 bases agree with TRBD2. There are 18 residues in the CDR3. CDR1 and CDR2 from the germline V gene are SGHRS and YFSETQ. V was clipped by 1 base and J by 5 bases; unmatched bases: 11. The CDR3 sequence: CASSLPPFSGRADNEQFF. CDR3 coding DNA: TGCGCCAGCAGCTTGCCCCCCTTTAGCGGGAGGGCGGACAATGAGCAGTTCTTC.

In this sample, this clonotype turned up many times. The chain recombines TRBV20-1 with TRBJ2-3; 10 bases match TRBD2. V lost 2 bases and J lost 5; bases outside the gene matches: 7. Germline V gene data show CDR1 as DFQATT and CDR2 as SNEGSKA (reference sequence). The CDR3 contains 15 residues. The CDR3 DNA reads TGCAGTGCTAGATCTGAGCGGGAGGGCCGAGATACGCAGTATTTT. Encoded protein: CSARSEREGRDTQYF.

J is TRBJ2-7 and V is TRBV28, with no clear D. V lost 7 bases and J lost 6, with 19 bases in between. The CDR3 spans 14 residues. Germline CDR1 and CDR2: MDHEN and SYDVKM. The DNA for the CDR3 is TGTGCCAGCAAATCCCCGGCAGGAAGGGCCGAGCAGTACTTC. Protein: CASKSPAGRAEQYF.

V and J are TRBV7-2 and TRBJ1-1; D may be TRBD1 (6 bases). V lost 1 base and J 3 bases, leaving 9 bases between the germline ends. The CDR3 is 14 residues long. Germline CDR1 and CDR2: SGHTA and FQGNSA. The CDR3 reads CASSLGQAYTEAFF. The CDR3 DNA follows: TGTGCCAGCAGCTTAGGACAGGCGTACACTGAAGCTTTCTTT.

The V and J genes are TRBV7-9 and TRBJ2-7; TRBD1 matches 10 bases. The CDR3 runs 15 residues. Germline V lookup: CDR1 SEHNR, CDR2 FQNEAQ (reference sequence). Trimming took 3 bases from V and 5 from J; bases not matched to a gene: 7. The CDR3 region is CASSLGGQGSHEQYF. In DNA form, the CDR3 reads TGTGCCAGCAGCTTGGGGGGACAGGGGTCTCACGAGCAGTACTTC.

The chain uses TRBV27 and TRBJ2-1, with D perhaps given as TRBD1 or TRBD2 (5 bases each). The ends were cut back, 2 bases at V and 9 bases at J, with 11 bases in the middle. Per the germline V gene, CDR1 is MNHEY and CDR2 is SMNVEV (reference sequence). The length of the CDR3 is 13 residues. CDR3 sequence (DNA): TGTGCCAGCAGTTTACGAGGGGCGGGTGAGCAGTTCTTC. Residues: CASSLRGAGEQFF.

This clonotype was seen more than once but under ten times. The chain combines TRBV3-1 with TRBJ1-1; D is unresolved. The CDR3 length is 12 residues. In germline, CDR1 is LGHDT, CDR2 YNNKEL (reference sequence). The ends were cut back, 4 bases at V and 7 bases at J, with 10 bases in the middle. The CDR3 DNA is TGTGCCAGCAGCCCCCGGAGTGGTGAAGCTTTCTTT. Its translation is CASSPRSGEAFF.

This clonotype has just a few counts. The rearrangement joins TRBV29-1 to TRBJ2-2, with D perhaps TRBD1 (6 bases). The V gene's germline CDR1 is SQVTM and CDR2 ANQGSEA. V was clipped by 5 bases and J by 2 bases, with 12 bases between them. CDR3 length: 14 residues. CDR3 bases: TGCAGCGTTACAGGGCTGTTTAACACCGGGGAGCTGTTTTTT. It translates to CSVTGLFNTGELFF.

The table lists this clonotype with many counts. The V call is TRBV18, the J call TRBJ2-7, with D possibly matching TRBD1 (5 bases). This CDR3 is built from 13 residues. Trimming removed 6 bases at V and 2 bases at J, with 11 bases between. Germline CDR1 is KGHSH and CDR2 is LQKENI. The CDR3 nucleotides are TGTGCCAGCTCCCAACCAGGGACCTACGAGCAGTACTTC. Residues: CASSQPGTYEQYF.